The 18 T cell receptor beta chains given below trace back to one sample, sequenced in a study of tumor and adjacent non-tumor tissue in lung cancer. RNA was extracted from bulk tissue without any cell sorting. TCRbeta libraries were built with three rounds of nested PCR, modified from ARM-PCR. Each CDR3 protein is one row after TCRdb ran MiXCR on the multiplex PCR reads. The data hold over 85,000 distinct CDR3 sequences, with over 75% observed a single time. Material for sequencing was lung tumor tissue. The receptors derive from a man between 70 and 80 years old with non-small cell lung cancer.

Note on this clonotype: The CDR3 carries no conserved terminal phenylalanine or tryptophan, so it likely arises from a read error. The chain carries TRBV29-1 and TRBJ1-1; no definite D call. Germline CDR1 SQVTM, CDR2 ANQGSEA. The CDR3 length is 12 residues. Deletions cut 4 bases from V and 10 bases from J, with 16 bases between. CDR3 nucleotide sequence: TGCAGCGTTGTGGCGAAGAGGCCTGGAGCTTTCTGT. This translates into CSVVAKRPGAFC.

This clonotype was picked up one time. The junction departs from germline at one end; a sequencing error may be responsible. The rearrangement uses TRBV6-5 and TRBJ1-2; a weak D match, TRBD1 (6 bases). The CDR3 length is 15 residues. Germline lookup yields CDR1 MNHEY and CDR2 SVGAGI. The CDR3 nucleotides are TGTGTCAGCAGTGCTACAGGGATAGGCGCTTATGACTACACCTTC. Residues: CVSSATGIGAYDYTF.

With respect to this clonotype: The missing conserved phenylalanine or tryptophan at the end of this CDR3 makes a read error likely. The V and J genes are TRBV12-3 or TRBV12-4 and TRBJ1-1; TRBD1 matches 10 bases. The CDR3 loop spans 17 amino acids. The V gene end was trimmed by 4 bases and the J gene end by 4 bases; junction bases not matched to a gene: 12. CDR3 bases: TGTGCCAGCAGTTCCCGACAGGGGGCGGGTCCGGGCACTGAAGCTTTCTAT. Translation gives CASSSRQGAGPGTEAFY.

Note on this clonotype: Mismatch with germline at one junction end may stem from a read error. V and J are TRBV29-1 and TRBJ1-1; no clear D gene. There are 12 residues in the CDR3. The germline gives CDR1 SQVTM, CDR2 ANQGSEA. The CDR3 DNA sequence: TGCAGTGTTGTGGCAGAGAGGCCTAAAGCTTTCTTT. It yields the protein CSVVAERPKAFF. Variable domain in full (rest from reference TRBV29-1 and TRBJ1-1): SAVISQKPSRDICQRGTSLTIQCQVDSQVTMMFWYRQQPGQSLTLIATANQGSEATYESGFVIDKFPISRPNLTFSTLTVSNMSPEDSSIYLCSVVAERPKAFFGQGTRLTVV.

As regards this clonotype: An end of the junction does not agree with germline; a read error may underlie this. CDR3 amino acids: CSVEDRGIDTQNF. As DNA, the CDR3 is TGCAGCGTTGAAGACAGGGGTATAGATACGCAGAATTTT. V is TRBV29-1 and J is TRBJ2-3; a weak D match, TRBD1 (6 bases). This CDR3 is built from 13 residues. Germline CDR1 and CDR2: SQVTM and ANQGSEA.

A few counts support this clonotype. Its ends do not fully match the called genes, so a read error is possible. The CDR3 region is CANTPGLGNTNEQFF. CDR3 in DNA: TGTGCCAACACTCCGGGACTAGGCAATACCAATGAGCAGTTTTTC. This chain uses TRBV6-2 or TRBV6-3 with TRBJ2-1; TRBD2 matches 8 bases. The CDR3 extends over 15 amino acids. Germline assignment: CDR1 MNHEY and CDR2 SVGEGT.

Notes on this clonotype: Lacking the conserved final phenylalanine or tryptophan, this CDR3 likely reflects a read error. Because the CDR3's place on the DNA is in doubt, the DNA is left out and the CDR3 is given as listed by TCRdb. The chain uses TRBV29-1 and TRBJ2-1; the table's TRBD2 call for D was not verified on the DNA. The CDR3 is 14 residues long, ends included. The germline CDR1 and CDR2 sequences are SQVTM and ANQGSEA. The CDR3 reads CSVGLAGGPNEQLL.

DNA for the CDR3: TGTGCCAGCAGACGGACGGCCTTTGCAGATACGCAGTATTTT. Encoded protein: CASRRTAFADTQYF. V and J are TRBV11-2 and TRBJ2-3; the D is unclear. Trimming pared 6 bases from V and 4 bases from J, leaving 14 bases between. The germline CDR1 and CDR2 sequences are SGHAT and FQNNGV. This CDR3 is 14 amino acids long.

V is TRBV5-6 and J is TRBJ2-7; 8 bases are shared with TRBD1. The CDR3 loop spans 16 amino acids. The germline V gene encodes CDR1 SGHDT and CDR2 YYEEEE. The CDR3 spells CVSSSVARDRTYEQYF. CDR3 DNA: TGTGTAAGTAGCTCCGTTGCCCGGGACAGGACCTACGAGCAGTACTTC.

In the case of this clonotype: Germline and junction disagree at one end, which may indicate a read error. The V call is TRBV10-3, the J call TRBJ2-2; maybe TRBD2 (5 bases). Germline V lookup: CDR1 ENHRY, CDR2 SYGVKD. The CDR3 contains 15 residues. CDR3 DNA sequence: TGTGCCATCAGTGAGCCGGTAGGGAACATCGGGGAGCTGTATTTT. Protein product: CAISEPVGNIGELYF.

The V gene is TRBV16, the J gene TRBJ1-3, with no clear D. Looked up from germline, CDR1 is KGHSY and CDR2 is FQNENV. The V end was cut by 1 base, the J end by 5 bases, with 18 bases between. The CDR3 loop spans 17 amino acids. CDR3 region: CASSQFPRVGVRNTIYF. CDR3 nucleotide sequence: TGTGCCAGCAGCCAATTTCCAAGGGTTGGAGTGCGAAACACCATATATTTT.

V and J are TRBV6-1 and TRBJ1-5; D perhaps matches TRBD1 (5 bases). Germline values: CDR1 MNHNS, CDR2 SASEGT. Trimming removed 1 base from V and 6 bases from J, with 13 bases in between. The CDR3 length is 15 residues. In DNA form, the CDR3 reads TGTGCCAGCAGTGAAGAGACAAGGGGTGTTCAGCCCCAGCATTTT. Residues: CASSEETRGVQPQHF.

In regard to this clonotype: One junction end disagrees with the germline gene, perhaps due to a read error. This chain links TRBV10-3 with TRBJ1-2, with a weak D call TRBD1 (5 bases). Germline loops: CDR1 ENHRY, CDR2 SYGVKD. CDR3 length: 15 residues. CDR3 coding DNA: TGTGCCATCAGTGAGTCTAGCGGGGACTTCTATGACTACACCTTC. The encoded protein is CAISESSGDFYDYTF.

On this clonotype: One end of the junction does not line up with germline, which may come from a read error. This rearrangement joins TRBV28 to TRBJ2-7; D is perhaps TRBD1 or TRBD2 (5 bases each). CDR3 length equals 14 residues. Germline CDR1 reads MDHEN; CDR2 reads SYDVKM. CDR3: CACSHGTAPYEQYF. DNA for the CDR3: TGTGCCTGCAGCCACGGGACCGCCCCCTACGAGCAGTACTTC.

Note on this clonotype: Likely a read error: the CDR3 ends without its conserved phenylalanine or tryptophan. This chain joins TRBV20-1 and TRBJ2-7; D is undetermined. This CDR3 has 11 residues. Germline V CDR1 and CDR2: DFQATT, SNEGSKA (reference sequence). The CDR3 nucleotides read TGCAGAGCTAGTACAGTCTCCGAGCAGTACCTC. This encodes CRASTVSEQYL.

This clonotype was observed many times. The CDR3 region has the DNA TGCAGTGCTAGCCAAACCCAGGGGGGCAATCAGCCCCAGCATTTT. The encoded protein is CSASQTQGGNQPQHF. The J gene is TRBJ1-5, the V gene TRBV20-1; the match to TRBD1 covers 7 bases. The length of the CDR3 is 15 residues. CDR1 and CDR2 from the germline V gene are DFQATT and SNEGSKA (reference sequence). The V and J ends lost 3 bases and 2 bases, in that order; junction bases with no gene match: 7.

As regards this clonotype: This CDR3 fails to terminate in the conserved phenylalanine or tryptophan, so it likely reflects a read error. The chain combines TRBV11-2 with TRBJ2-7; 8 bases fit TRBD1. Germline V gene data show CDR1 as SGHAT and CDR2 as FQNNGV. This CDR3 spans 15 amino acids. This CDR3 is CATSLDQGAPYEQYS. The CDR3 nucleotides read TGTGCCACCAGCTTAGATCAGGGGGCTCCCTACGAGCAGTACTCC.

This clonotype appeared a few times. The chain uses TRBV7-3 and TRBJ2-7; 9 positions agree with TRBD1. Looked up from germline, CDR1 is SGHTA and CDR2 is FQGTGA. The junction had 2 bases not matched to a gene; V was cut back by 5 bases and J by 3 bases. CDR3 length: 13 amino acids. The chain's CDR3 is CASSLTGGYEQYF. DNA of the CDR3: TGTGCCAGCAGCCTGACAGGGGGCTACGAGCAGTACTTC.